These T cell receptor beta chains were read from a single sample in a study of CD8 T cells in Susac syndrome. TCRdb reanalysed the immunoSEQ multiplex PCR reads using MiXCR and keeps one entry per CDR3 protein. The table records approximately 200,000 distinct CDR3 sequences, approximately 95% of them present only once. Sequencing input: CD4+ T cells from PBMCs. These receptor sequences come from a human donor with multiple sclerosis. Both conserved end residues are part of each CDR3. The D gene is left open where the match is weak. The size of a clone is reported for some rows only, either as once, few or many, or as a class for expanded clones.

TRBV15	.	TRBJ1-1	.	TGTGCCACCAGCAGAGACCCCTTCGGGAGTCTGAACACTGAAGCTTTCTTT	CATSRDPFGSLNTEAFF
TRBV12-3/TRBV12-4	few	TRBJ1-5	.	TGTGCCAGCAGTTTATACGGTCAGCCCCAGCATTTT	CASSLYGQPQHF
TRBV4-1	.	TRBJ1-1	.	TGCGCCAGCAGCCAGCCGGATAGGGGGGGGCCGGGAACTGAAGCTTTCTTT	CASSQPDRGGPGTEAFF
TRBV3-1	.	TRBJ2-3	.	TGTGCCAGCAGCTGGGCGGAGGGTACGCAGTATTTT	CASSWAEGTQYF
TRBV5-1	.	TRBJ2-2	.	TGCGCCAGCAGCTTGGGTTATACCGGGGAGCTGTTTTTT	CASSLGYTGELFF
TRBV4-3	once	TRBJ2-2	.	TGCGCCAGCAGCAGGACCCCGGGGACCGGGGAGCTGTTTTTT	CASSRTPGTGELFF
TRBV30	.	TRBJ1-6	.	TGTGCCTGGAGTGTTAAATTTACGGCGGACTCCTATAATTCACCCCTCCACTTT	CAWSVKFTADSYNSPLHF
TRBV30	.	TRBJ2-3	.	TGTGCCTGGAGTGGAGGGGGAGCCGGAACCACAGATACGCAGTATTTT	CAWSGGGAGTTDTQYF
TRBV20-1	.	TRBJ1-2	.	TGCAGTGCCAAAGACCCGGGCCCACAGAGGGGTCCTGGCTACACCTTC	CSAKDPGPQRGPGYTF
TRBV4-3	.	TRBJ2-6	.	TGCGCCAGCAGCCAAGAGGGGGGCTCTGGGGCCAACGTCCTGACTTTC	CASSQEGGSGANVLTF
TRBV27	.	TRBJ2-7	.	TGTGCCAGCAGGTTCTTCAGAGATTCCTACGAGCAGTACTTC	CASRFFRDSYEQYF
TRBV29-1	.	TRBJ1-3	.	TGCAGCGTTGTAGAAACTGGAAACACCATATATTTT	CSVVETGNTIYF
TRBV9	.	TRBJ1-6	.	TGTGCCAGCAGCCACGACGGACATTATAATTCACCCCTCCACTTT	CASSHDGHYNSPLHF
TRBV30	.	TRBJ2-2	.	TGTGCCTGGAGGGGAACAGGGCACGGGGAGCTGTTTTTT	CAWRGTGHGELFF
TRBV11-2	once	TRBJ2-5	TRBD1	TGTGCCAGCAGTCTAGACGGGACAGGGTACCAAGAGACCCAGTACTTC	CASSLDGTGYQETQYF
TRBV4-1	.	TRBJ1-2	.	TGCGCCAGCAGCCAAGACCCGAACCGGGACACGAGAAACTATGGCTACACCTTC	CASSQDPNRDTRNYGYTF
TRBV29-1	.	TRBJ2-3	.	TGCAGCGTTGGGGGCACAGATACGCAGTATTTT	CSVGGTDTQYF
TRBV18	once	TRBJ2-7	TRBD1	TGTGCCAGCTCACCACTAGGGGACAGGGCCCACGAGCAGTACTTC	CASSPLGDRAHEQYF
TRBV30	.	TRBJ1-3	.	TGTGCCTGGATTATCGGAAACACCATATATTTT	CAWIIGNTIYF
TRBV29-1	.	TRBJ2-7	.	TGCAGCGTTGACGGTCAGGGGACATACGAGCAGTACTTC	CSVDGQGTYEQYF
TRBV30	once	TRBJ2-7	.	TGTGCCTGGAGTTTCATCTCCTACGAGCAGTACTTC	CAWSFISYEQYF
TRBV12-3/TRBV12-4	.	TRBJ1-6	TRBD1	TGTGCCAGCAGTTTGACAGGGCCAAGTAATTCACCCCTCCACTTT	CASSLTGPSNSPLHF
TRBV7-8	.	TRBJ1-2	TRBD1	TGTGCCAGCAGCCCGATCCGACAGGGGAACTATGGCTACACCTTC	CASSPIRQGNYGYTF
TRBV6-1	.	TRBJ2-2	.	TGTGCCAGCAGTATTGGCGGCGGGGAGCTGTTTTTT	CASSIGGGELFF
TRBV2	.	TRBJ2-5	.	TGTGCCAGCAGTAAGAGCCGAGAGACCCAGTACTTC	CASSKSRETQYF
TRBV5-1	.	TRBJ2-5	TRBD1	TGCGCCAGCAGCCCCTCGACAGGGAAAGAGACCCAGTACTTC	CASSPSTGKETQYF
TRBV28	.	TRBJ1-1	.	TGTGTGTGTATATCGAACACTGAAGCTTTCTTT	CVCISNTEAFF
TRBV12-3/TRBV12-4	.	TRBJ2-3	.	TGTGCCAGCGGGATTAGGAGGCAAGATACGCAGTATTTT	CASGIRRQDTQYF
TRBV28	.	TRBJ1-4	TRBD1	TGTGCCAGCGGAGGGGGCCGCGTCCAACTGTTTTTT	CASGGGRVQLFF
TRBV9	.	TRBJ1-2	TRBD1	TGTGCCAGCAGCGGGGGACAGGGGGTTAACTATGGCTACACCTTC	CASSGGQGVNYGYTF
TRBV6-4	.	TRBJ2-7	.	TGTGCCAGCAGACGTCCTGGGAACTACTCCTACGAGCAGTACTTC	CASRRPGNYSYEQYF
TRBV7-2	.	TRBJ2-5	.	TGTGCCAGCAGCTCCGACCCGGCGCGTGAGACCCAGTACTTC	CASSSDPARETQYF
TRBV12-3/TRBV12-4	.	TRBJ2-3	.	TGTGCCAGCAGTTTCGGCGGGACCACAGATACGCAGTATTTT	CASSFGGTTDTQYF
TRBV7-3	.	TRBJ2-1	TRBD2	TGTGCCAGCAGCTCCTCCGGGACTAGCCCCTACAATGAGCAGTTCTTC	CASSSSGTSPYNEQFF
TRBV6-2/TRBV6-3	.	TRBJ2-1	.	TGTGCCAGCAGTTACGGGCGTACCTACAATGAGCAGTTCTTC	CASSYGRTYNEQFF
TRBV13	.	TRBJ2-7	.	TGTGCCAGCAGCTTAGGATTCCTTGTCGAGCAGTACTTC	CASSLGFLVEQYF
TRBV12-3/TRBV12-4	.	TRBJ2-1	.	TGTGCCAGCAACACCCGACTCTCCTACAATGAGCAGTTCTTC	CASNTRLSYNEQFF
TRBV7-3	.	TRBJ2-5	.	TGTGCCAGCAGCTTAGGCCCGTGGGAGACCCAGTACTTC	CASSLGPWETQYF
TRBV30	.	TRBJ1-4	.	TGTGCCTGGAACCAGGACTCAACTAATGAAAAACTGTTTTTT	CAWNQDSTNEKLFF
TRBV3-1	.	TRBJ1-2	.	TGTGCCAGCAGCGCCGGGGACAACTATGGCTACACCTTC	CASSAGDNYGYTF
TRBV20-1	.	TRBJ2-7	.	TGCAGTGCTAGTCCAGTCTTCTACGAGCAGTACTTC	CSASPVFYEQYF
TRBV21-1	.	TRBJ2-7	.	TGTGCCAGCAGCAAAGGATTAGGGAACGAGCAGTACTTC	CASSKGLGNEQYF
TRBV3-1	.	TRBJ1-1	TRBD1	TGTGCCAGCAGCTTTGCCAGGGGGCGCGGTTACACTGAAGCTTTCTTT	CASSFARGRGYTEAFF
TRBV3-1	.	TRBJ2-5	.	TGTGCCAGCAGTGCGACTAGTCCAGGGGAGACCCAGTACTTC	CASSATSPGETQYF
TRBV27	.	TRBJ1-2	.	TGTGCCAGCAGTTTCCAGGGTGGCGGCTACACCTTC	CASSFQGGGYTF
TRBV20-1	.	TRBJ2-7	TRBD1	TGCAGTGCTAGTTCAAGTGGACAGGGCGTGGGGCAGTACTTC	CSASSSGQGVGQYF
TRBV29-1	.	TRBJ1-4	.	TGCAGCGTCTACAGGGACGCGGGTGAAAAACTGTTTTTT	CSVYRDAGEKLFF
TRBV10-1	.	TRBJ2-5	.	TGCGCCAGCAGTGTCGTAGGGAAAGAGACCCAGTACTTC	CASSVVGKETQYF
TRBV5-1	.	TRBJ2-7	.	TGCGCCAGCAGCGCCGTCACGAGGCCCGGGGACGAGCAGTACTTC	CASSAVTRPGDEQYF